This T cell receptor (beta chain) was found in a study of vaccination and CD4 T cells after COVID-19. Study summary: Post-vaccine sample collection happened at a median of about ten weeks after dose two, ranging 14 to 241.

Treatment meaning: roughly 10-day PBMC culture with coronavirus spike peptide pools or control peptides (ViraFEST assay). With the Oncomine TCR Beta short-read assay, DNA from cultured CD4+ T cells was sequenced. TCRdb reprocessed the PCR reads with MiXCR, giving one entry per CDR3 protein. The table has about 12,000 distinct CDR3 sequences, 50% seen once; the top ten hold 30% to 35%. CDR1 is MNHEY and CDR2 is SVGAGI in the germline V gene. The CDR3 is made up of 15 amino acids. After removal of 2 bases from V and 5 bases from J, the junction contained 0 bases not matched to a gene. As regards this clonotype: Its matching antigen is unknown.

The sequence derives from a human donor who had recovered from COVID-19. Sequenced sample: CD4+ T cells from blood, cultured in vitro. V is TRBV6-5 and J is TRBJ2-3, with 14 bases that match TRBD2. CDR3 DNA sequence: TGTGCCAGCAGTTACGGACTAGCGGGGGGAGATACGCAGTATTTT. Translation gives CASSYGLAGGDTQYF.